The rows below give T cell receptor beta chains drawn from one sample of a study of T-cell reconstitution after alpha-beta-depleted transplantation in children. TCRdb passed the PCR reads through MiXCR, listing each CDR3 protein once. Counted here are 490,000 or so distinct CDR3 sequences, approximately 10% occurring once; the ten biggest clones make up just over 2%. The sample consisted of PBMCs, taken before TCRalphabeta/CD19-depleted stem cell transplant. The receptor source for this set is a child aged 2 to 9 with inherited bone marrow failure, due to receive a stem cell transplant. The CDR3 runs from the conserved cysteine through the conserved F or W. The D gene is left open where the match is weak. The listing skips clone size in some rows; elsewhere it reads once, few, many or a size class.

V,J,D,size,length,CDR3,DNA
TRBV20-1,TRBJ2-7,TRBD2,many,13,CSARRLAAAEQYF,TGCAGTGCTAGAAGGCTAGCGGCAGCCGAGCAGTACTTC
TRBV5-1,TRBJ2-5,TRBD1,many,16,CASSSPGQGPGGTQYF,TGCGCCAGCAGCTCGCCGGGACAGGGTCCTGGGGGGACCCAGTACTTC
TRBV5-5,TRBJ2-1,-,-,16,CASSASRADSYNEQFF,TGTGCCAGCAGCGCCTCAAGAGCGGACTCCTACAATGAGCAGTTCTTC
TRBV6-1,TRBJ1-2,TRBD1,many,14,CASSTRTGYYGYTF,TGTGCCAGCAGTACCCGGACAGGGTACTATGGCTACACCTTC
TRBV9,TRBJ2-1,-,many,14,CASSGGSVANEQFF,TGTGCCAGCAGCGGAGGGTCAGTTGCCAATGAGCAGTTCTTC
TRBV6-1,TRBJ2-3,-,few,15,CASSEVWEVTDTQYF,TGTGCCAGCAGTGAAGTGTGGGAGGTCACAGATACGCAGTATTTT
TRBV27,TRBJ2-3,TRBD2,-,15,CASSARLAATDTQYF,TGTGCCAGCAGTGCCCGACTAGCGGCCACAGATACGCAGTATTTT
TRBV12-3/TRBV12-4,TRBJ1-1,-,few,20,CASSSTHPVQGPGMNTEAFF,TGTGCCAGCAGTTCCACCCATCCGGTCCAGGGGCCCGGAATGAACACTGAAGCTTTCTTT
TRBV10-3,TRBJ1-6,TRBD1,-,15,CATWDSFLYNSPLHF,TGTGCCACCTGGGACAGCTTCCTTTATAATTCACCCCTCCACTTT
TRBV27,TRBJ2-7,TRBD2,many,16,CASSLSVGRAVYEQYF,TGTGCCAGCAGTTTATCGGTCGGGAGGGCTGTCTACGAGCAGTACTTC
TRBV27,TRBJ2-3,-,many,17,CASLQPGGAGPTDTQYF,TGTGCCAGCCTTCAACCCGGGGGCGCAGGGCCCACAGATACGCAGTATTTT
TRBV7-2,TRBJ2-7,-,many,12,CASSFNIHEQYF,TGTGCCAGCAGCTTTAATATCCACGAGCAGTACTTC
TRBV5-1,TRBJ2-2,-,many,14,CASSFQGNTGELFF,TGCGCCAGCAGCTTCCAGGGGAACACCGGGGAGCTGTTTTTT
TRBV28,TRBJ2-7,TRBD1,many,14,CASSQTGGGYEQYF,TGTGCCAGCAGTCAGACAGGGGGCGGCTACGAGCAGTACTTC
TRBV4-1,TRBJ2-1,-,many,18,CASSQPGRTLAQDNEQFF,TGCGCCAGCAGCCAGCCGGGACGGACCTTGGCACAAGACAATGAGCAGTTCTTC
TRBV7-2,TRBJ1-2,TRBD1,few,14,CASFHGQGSYGYTF,TGTGCCAGTTTTCACGGACAGGGGTCATATGGCTACACCTTC
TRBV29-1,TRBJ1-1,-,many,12,CSVPSMNTEAFF,TGCAGCGTACCGTCCATGAACACTGAAGCTTTCTTT
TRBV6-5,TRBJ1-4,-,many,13,CASSYGGNEKLFF,TGTGCCAGCAGTTACGGGGGGAATGAAAAACTGTTTTTT
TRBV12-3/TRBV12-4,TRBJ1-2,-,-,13,CATNAGGGYGYTF,TGTGCCACCAACGCCGGGGGTGGGTATGGCTACACCTTC
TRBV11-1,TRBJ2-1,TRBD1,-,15,CASSLGQGNSDEQFF,TGTGCCAGCAGCTTAGGACAGGGGAATTCCGATGAGCAGTTCTTC
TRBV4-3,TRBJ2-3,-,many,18,CASSQDRFQGGGTDTQYF,TGCGCCAGCAGCCAAGACCGGTTTCAGGGAGGAGGCACAGATACGCAGTATTTT
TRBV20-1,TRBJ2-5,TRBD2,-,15,CSASSVDSGRETQYF,TGCAGTGCTAGTTCCGTCGATAGCGGGAGAGAGACCCAGTACTTC
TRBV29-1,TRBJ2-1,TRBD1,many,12,CSVGEGAGEQFF,TGCAGCGTTGGTGAGGGGGCAGGTGAGCAGTTCTTC
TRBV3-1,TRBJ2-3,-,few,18,CASSQAISGQEETDTQYF,TGTGCCAGCAGCCAAGCTATTAGCGGACAAGAGGAAACAGATACGCAGTATTTT
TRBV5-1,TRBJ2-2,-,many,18,CASTSPSGHRPNTGELFF,TGCGCCAGCACCTCCCCCTCGGGACACCGACCGAACACCGGGGAGCTGTTTTTT
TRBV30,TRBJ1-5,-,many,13,CAWSQGPDQPQHF,TGTGCCTGGAGCCAGGGGCCCGATCAGCCCCAGCATTTT
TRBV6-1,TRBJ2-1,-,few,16,CASRAAAGHSYNEQFF,TGTGCCAGCAGAGCCGCAGCGGGACACTCCTACAATGAGCAGTTCTTC
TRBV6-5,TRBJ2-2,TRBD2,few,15,CASSYPSGSTGELFF,TGTGCCAGCAGTTACCCTAGCGGGTCTACCGGGGAGCTGTTTTTT
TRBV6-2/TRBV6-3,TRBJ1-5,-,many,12,CASSYGGQPQHF,TGTGCCAGCAGCTACGGGGGGCAGCCCCAGCATTTT
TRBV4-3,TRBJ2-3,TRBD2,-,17,CASSQATSGMTGDTQYF,TGCGCCAGCAGCCAAGCGACTAGCGGGATGACGGGAGATACGCAGTATTTT
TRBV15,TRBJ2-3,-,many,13,CATSRKGPDTQYF,TGTGCCACCAGCAGGAAGGGACCCGATACGCAGTATTTT
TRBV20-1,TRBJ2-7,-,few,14,CSALRPLAFYEQYF,TGCAGTGCCCTGCGGCCGTTAGCCTTCTACGAGCAGTACTTC
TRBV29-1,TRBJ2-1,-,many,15,CSAKGHTTSYNEQFF,TGCAGCGCTAAAGGACATACCACCTCCTACAATGAGCAGTTCTTC
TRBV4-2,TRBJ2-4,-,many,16,CASSQDITVLQNIQYF,TGTGCCAGCAGCCAAGACATTACGGTTCTCCAAAACATTCAGTACTTC
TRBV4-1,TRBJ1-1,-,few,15,CASSHLRGGNTEAFF,TGCGCCAGCAGCCACCTGAGGGGGGGAAACACTGAAGCTTTCTTT
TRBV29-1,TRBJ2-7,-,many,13,CSVLRGSSYEQYF,TGCAGCGTTCTCCGGGGCAGCTCCTACGAGCAGTACTTC
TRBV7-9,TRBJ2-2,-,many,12,CASTPVGGELFF,TGTGCCAGCACCCCAGTCGGCGGGGAGCTGTTTTTT
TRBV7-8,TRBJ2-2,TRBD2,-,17,CASSLAGLAASTGELFF,TGTGCCAGCAGCTTAGCGGGACTAGCGGCATCCACCGGGGAGCTGTTTTTT
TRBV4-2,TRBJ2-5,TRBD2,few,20,CASSRDGRLAGGPFQETQYF,TGTGCCAGCAGCCGAGACGGAAGACTAGCGGGAGGCCCCTTCCAAGAGACCCAGTACTTC
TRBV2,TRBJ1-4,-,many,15,CASSEVLADLEKLFF,TGTGCCAGCAGTGAAGTGTTGGCAGACCTCGAAAAACTGTTTTTT
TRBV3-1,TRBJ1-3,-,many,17,CASEDTKRTYSGNTIYF,TGTGCCAGCGAGGACACAAAGAGGACTTACTCTGGAAACACCATATATTTT
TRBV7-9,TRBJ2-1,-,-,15,CASSLLAWGGNEQFF,TGTGCCAGCAGCTTACTGGCATGGGGCGGGAATGAGCAGTTCTTC
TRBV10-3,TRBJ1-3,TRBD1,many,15,CAIRRQGTSGNTIYF,TGTGCCATCAGGAGACAGGGCACCTCTGGAAACACCATATATTTT
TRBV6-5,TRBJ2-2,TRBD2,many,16,CASSYYLAESTGELFF,TGTGCCAGCAGTTACTACCTAGCGGAAAGCACCGGGGAGCTGTTTTTT
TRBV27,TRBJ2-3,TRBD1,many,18,CASRHPTGTAYSTDTQYF,TGTGCCAGCAGACACCCAACCGGGACAGCCTATAGCACAGATACGCAGTATTTT
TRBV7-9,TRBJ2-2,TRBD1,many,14,CASSSPGTGGELFF,TGTGCCAGCAGCTCGCCGGGGACAGGGGGGGAGCTGTTTTTT
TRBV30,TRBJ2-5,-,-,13,CAWSDGVGETQYF,TGTGCCTGGAGTGACGGGGTAGGGGAGACCCAGTACTTC
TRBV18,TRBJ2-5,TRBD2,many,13,CASSPIGRETQYF,TGTGCCAGCTCACCTATCGGGAGGGAGACCCAGTACTTC
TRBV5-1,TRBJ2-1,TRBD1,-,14,CASSLGQGAREQFF,TGCGCCAGCAGCTTGGGGCAGGGGGCAAGGGAGCAGTTCTTC
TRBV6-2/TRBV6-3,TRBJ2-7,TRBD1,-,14,CASSYSWTGVEQYF,TGTGCCAGCAGTTACTCTTGGACAGGGGTCGAGCAGTACTTC
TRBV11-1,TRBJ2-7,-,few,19,CASSGRVVAGRGRPYEQYF,TGTGCCAGCAGCGGCAGGGTGGTAGCGGGAAGGGGGCGCCCCTACGAGCAGTACTTC
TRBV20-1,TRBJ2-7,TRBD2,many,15,CSAREMTSGSHEQYF,TGCAGTGCTAGAGAAATGACTAGCGGGAGCCACGAGCAGTACTTC
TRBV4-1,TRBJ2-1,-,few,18,CASSHPLEGKGSYNEQFF,TGCGCCAGCAGCCACCCTCTTGAGGGGAAAGGCTCCTACAATGAGCAGTTCTTC